This T cell receptor (beta chain) came from a study of blood T cell repertoires in COVID-19. The repertoire was sequenced with immunoSEQ multiplex PCR; TCRdb's copy has only in-frame clones and lacks some. The sample yields 120,000 to 150,000 clones, around 85% seen once. The length of the CDR3 is 14 residues. Unmatched junction bases numbered 6, after V lost 4 bases and J lost 7 bases. Per the germline V gene, CDR1 is LNHDA and CDR2 is SQIVND (reference sequence). As for this clone: Different DNA sequences within this sample yield the same CDR3.

V and J are TRBV19 and TRBJ1-5; 8 bases agree with TRBD1. Sequences were obtained from peripheral blood. The receptor was derived from a man between 50 and 59 years old with acute or convalescent COVID-19. The CDR3 is CASSSGQGHQPQHF. CDR3 in DNA: TGTGCCAGTAGTAGCGGACAGGGCCACCAGCCCCAGCATTTT.